The 30 T cell receptor beta chains presented below share a single source sample, sequenced in a study of vaccination and CD4 T cells after COVID-19. These receptors have no identified antigens. The Oncomine TCR Beta short-read assay was what sequenced the DNA obtained from cultured CD4+ T cells. TCRdb analysed the PCR reads with MiXCR anew, one entry per CDR3 protein. The sample yields roughly 15,000 distinct CDR3 sequences, about half seen once. Stated treatment: approximately 11-day PBMC culture with coronavirus spike peptide pools or control peptides (ViraFEST assay). Sequences were obtained from CD4+ T cells from blood, cultured in vitro. These receptors were collected from a human donor who had recovered from COVID-19.

The chain employs TRBV7-8 and TRBJ1-2; 11 nucleotides match TRBD1. The CDR3 contains 14 residues. The ends lost 5 bases at V and 4 bases at J; junction bases unmatched: 3. Germline V gene sequence: CDR1 SGHVS, CDR2 FQNEAQ. The CDR3 sequence is CASSPGQGAYGYTF. The CDR3 nucleotides are TGTGCCAGCAGCCCAGGACAGGGGGCCTATGGCTACACCTTC.

The chain carries TRBV7-2 and TRBJ1-6, with unresolved D. The length of the CDR3 is 16 residues. Germline V lookup: CDR1 SGHTA, CDR2 FQGNSA. V lost 5 bases and J 5 bases, leaving 16 bases between the germline ends. This CDR3 reads CASSIRASGNNSPLHF. The CDR3 region has the DNA TGTGCCAGCAGCATCCGGGCCTCGGGAAATAATTCACCCCTCCACTTT.

This clonotype was observed a handful of times. The chain joins TRBV6-1 to TRBJ2-4; 10 nucleotides agree with TRBD2. Germline CDR1 is MNHNS and CDR2 is SASEGT. The trim removed 11 bases at V and 0 bases at J, leaving 7 bases unmatched. The CDR3 runs 15 residues. CDR3 protein: CAGGLAEAAKNIQYF. The CDR3 region has the DNA TGTGCCGGTGGACTAGCGGAGGCAGCCAAAAACATTCAGTACTTC.

The chain joins TRBV19 to TRBJ2-3, with 9 bases lining up with TRBD2. The CDR3 extends over 16 amino acids. With V trimmed by 5 bases and J by 4 bases, 10 bases remained unmatched. Germline values: CDR1 LNHDA, CDR2 SQIVND (reference sequence). CDR3 amino acids: CASSPLGGRGSDTQYF. CDR3 in DNA: TGTGCCAGTAGTCCTTTGGGCGGGAGGGGTTCAGATACGCAGTATTTT.

The V and J genes are TRBV29-1 and TRBJ1-1; no firm D call. Germline V gene lookup returns CDR1 SQVTM and CDR2 ANQGSEA. The CDR3 consists of 15 residues. V was pared by 6 bases and J by 1 base, with 18 bases between. CDR3 nucleotides: TGCAGCGTGAGTAGAGCGGGGAATAGGAACACTGAAGCTTTCTTT. This codes for CSVSRAGNRNTEAFF.

J is TRBJ1-5 and V is TRBV20-1; a weak D match, TRBD1 (5 bases). V was clipped by 6 bases and J by 0 bases, with 9 bases between them. This CDR3 has 13 residues. Germline loops: CDR1 DFQATT, CDR2 SNEGSKA (reference sequence). The CDR3 loop reads CSAGDSSNQPQHF. CDR3 in DNA: TGCAGTGCCGGAGACAGTAGCAATCAGCCCCAGCATTTT.

The chain is built from TRBV7-3 and TRBJ2-3, with D possibly matching TRBD2 (6 bases). The CDR3 is 13 residues long. From germline, CDR1 is SGHTA and CDR2 FQGTGA. Between the trimmed V and J ends, which lost 3 bases and 8 bases, there was a span of 12 bases. CDR3 bases: TGTGCCAGCAGCTTCTCGGGAGAGGGTACGCAGTATTTT. It translates to CASSFSGEGTQYF.

A few counts support this clonotype. The rearrangement uses TRBV7-9 and TRBJ1-1; TRBD1 matches at 7 bases. V trimming: 1 base; J trimming: 1 base; junction bases outside the gene matches: 9. The CDR3 loop spans 17 amino acids. Per germline, CDR1 SEHNR and CDR2 FQNEAQ (reference sequence). The CDR3 spells CASSLGPGGGRNTEAFF. The DNA for the CDR3 is TGTGCCAGCAGCTTAGGGCCAGGGGGTGGCAGGAACACTGAAGCTTTCTTT.

This clonotype was recorded a few times. The CDR3 region has the DNA TGTGCCAGCAGTGAACAGCGTGGGGGGCTGGGGACCAACTATGGCTACACCTTC. Protein product: CASSEQRGGLGTNYGYTF. The chain uses TRBV28 and TRBJ1-2; possibly TRBD1 for D (6 bases). Germline CDR1 reads MDHEN; CDR2 reads SYDVKM. Trimming removed 5 bases at V and 2 bases at J, with 24 bases between. This CDR3 spans 18 amino acids.

This clonotype has just a few counts. The V and J genes are TRBV15 and TRBJ2-3; D is unclear. Germline V gene data show CDR1 as LNHNV and CDR2 as YYDKDF (reference sequence). This CDR3 is 14 amino acids long. Trimming took 0 bases from V and 4 from J, leaving 8 bases between them. CDR3 sequence reads: CATSRDAFADTQYF. CDR3 in DNA: TGTGCCACCAGCAGAGATGCTTTCGCAGATACGCAGTATTTT.

This chain uses TRBV20-1 with TRBJ2-1; 11 bases line up with TRBD2. Losses at the gene ends were 0 bases for V and 5 bases for J; bases not matched to a gene: 6. The length of the CDR3 is 16 residues. Germline CDR1 is DFQATT and CDR2 is SNEGSKA (reference sequence). CDR3 DNA sequence: TGCAGTGCTAGAGATAGCGGGGGGGCCTCTGACAATGAGCAGTTCTTC. Protein sequence: CSARDSGGASDNEQFF.

The gene calls are TRBV11-3 and TRBJ2-7; tentatively, D is TRBD2 (5 bases). Germline V gene lookup returns CDR1 SGHNT and CDR2 YENEEA. The CDR3 runs to 15 residues. Between the trimmed V and J ends, which lost 2 bases and 0 bases, there was a span of 11 bases. CDR3 region: CASSLLGGTSYEQYF. Here the CDR3 DNA reads TGTGCCAGCAGCTTACTAGGAGGCACCTCCTACGAGCAGTACTTC.

This sequence joins TRBV4-1 and TRBJ2-5, with D possibly TRBD2 on 5 matching bases. The CDR3 spans 15 residues. V was clipped by 0 bases and J by 5 bases, with 13 bases between them. From germline, CDR1 is MGHRA and CDR2 YSYEKL. CDR3 amino acids: CASSQEEGGWETQYF. CDR3 in DNA: TGCGCCAGCAGCCAAGAAGAGGGCGGGTGGGAGACCCAGTACTTC.

The chain recombines TRBV20-1 with TRBJ2-5; either TRBD1 or TRBD2 may fit D (5 bases each). Germline CDR1 is DFQATT and CDR2 is SNEGSKA (reference sequence). The CDR3 is 14 amino acids. Between the trimmed V and J ends, which lost 3 bases and 4 bases, there was a span of 15 bases. DNA for the CDR3: TGCAGTGCTAGCCGCCGGGACCTTGGAGAGACCCAGTACTTC. Translated, it gives CSASRRDLGETQYF.

This clonotype came up a few times. The genes are TRBV6-1 and TRBJ1-2, with 9 bases lining up with TRBD1. CDR1 is MNHNS, CDR2 SASEGT, per germline. Trimming removed 6 bases from V and 8 bases from J; junction bases left unmatched: 10. CDR3 length equals 14 residues. The CDR3 DNA reads as TGTGCCAGCAGCCGGGGACAGGGTTACGGAGGCTACACCTTC. This gives the protein CASSRGQGYGGYTF.

V is TRBV7-9 and J is TRBJ1-2; TRBD1 matches 11 bases. V was clipped by 5 bases and J by 0 bases; unmatched bases: 8. The CDR3 loop spans 17 amino acids. Germline CDR1 is SEHNR and CDR2 is FQNEAQ (reference sequence). CDR3 coding DNA: TGTGCCAGCAGCATAGGACAGGGGGCCCTAACTAACTATGGCTACACCTTC. It specifies CASSIGQGALTNYGYTF.

The chain is built from TRBV20-1 and TRBJ1-2, with 10 bases identical to TRBD1. This CDR3 region has 13 residues. V lost 6 bases, J lost 8 bases, and 9 bases stayed unmatched. CDR1 and CDR2 (germline): DFQATT, SNEGSKA (reference sequence). CDR3 bases: TGCAGTGCCCTGACAGGGGGCGCCGGCGGCTACACCTTC. This encodes CSALTGGAGGYTF.

The chain employs TRBV20-1 and TRBJ2-7; 8 bases map to TRBD2. The CDR3 has 13 residues. CDR1 is DFQATT and CDR2 is SNEGSKA in the germline V gene (reference sequence). Trimming removed 2 bases from V and 0 bases from J; junction bases left unmatched: 0. CDR3 DNA: TGCAGTGCTAGAACTAGCGGCTCCTACGAGCAGTACTTC. Translating it yields CSARTSGSYEQYF.

The rearrangement uses TRBV7-2 and TRBJ1-2; 9 nucleotides align to TRBD1. Per the germline V gene, CDR1 is SGHTA and CDR2 is FQGNSA. The CDR3 extends over 16 amino acids. J gave up 4 bases and V 1 base, and 7 bases lay outside the gene matches. CDR3 sequence reads: CASSLDPGQGIYGYTF. In DNA, the CDR3 is TGTGCCAGCAGCTTAGACCCGGGACAGGGTATCTATGGCTACACCTTC.

This clonotype was found a few times. The chain couples TRBV20-1 to TRBJ1-2, with D unclear. This CDR3 has 12 amino acids. From germline, CDR1 is DFQATT and CDR2 SNEGSKA (reference sequence). Trimming stripped 3 bases from V and 4 bases from J, with 9 bases between. In DNA form, the CDR3 reads TGCAGTGCTAGTGCCGGGAGCTATGGCTACACCTTC. This translates into CSASAGSYGYTF.

This clonotype was seen a single time. This chain connects TRBV5-1 to TRBJ1-2; TRBD1 aligns across 8 bases. This CDR3 comprises 17 residues. Trimming cost V 3 bases and J 4 bases; bases outside gene matches: 14. Germline CDR1 is SGHRS and CDR2 is YFSETQ. CDR3 coding DNA: TGCGCCAGCAGCTCATCGGGACAGGCACGAGGAGGCTATGGCTACACCTTC. It is translated as CASSSSGQARGGYGYTF.

The chain employs TRBV6-1 and TRBJ1-5; D gene uncertain. Trimming removed 0 bases at V and 4 bases at J, with 7 bases between. Germline CDR1 reads MNHNS; CDR2 reads SASEGT. This CDR3 comprises 14 residues. The CDR3 DNA reads as TGTGCCAGCAGTGAAGCGCTTCGGAATCAGCCCCAGCATTTT. It encodes CASSEALRNQPQHF.

The chain uses TRBV5-8 and TRBJ2-1, with 7 bases fitting TRBD1. J was trimmed by 6 bases and V by 0 bases; bases with no gene match: 3. Looked up from germline, CDR1 is SGHTS and CDR2 is YDEGEE. The CDR3 has 14 amino acids. Here the CDR3 reads CASSLVRGSNEQFF. CDR3 DNA: TGTGCCAGCAGCTTGGTCAGGGGGTCCAATGAGCAGTTCTTC.

Only one count was recorded for this clonotype. This chain connects TRBV12-3 or TRBV12-4 to TRBJ2-1; 7 nucleotides line up with TRBD2. The CDR3 has 17 amino acids. V lost 1 base to trimming and J lost 15 bases; unmatched junction nucleotides: 21. CDR3 nucleotide sequence: TGTGCCAGCAGTTTAGATCTACTGGGTAGCGGGTCCGCCAATGGGTTCTTC. The encoded protein is CASSLDLLGSGSANGFF.

The chain has TRBV6-5 and TRBJ2-1; D is perhaps TRBD2 (5 bases). Germline loops: CDR1 MNHEY, CDR2 SVGAGI. CDR3 length equals 12 residues. V gave up 2 bases and J gave up 7 bases, with 6 bases separating them. CDR3 DNA: TGTGCCAGCAGTTACCGGGGAAATGAGCAGTTCTTC. It encodes CASSYRGNEQFF.

The rearrangement uses TRBV11-3 and TRBJ1-4; D call uncertain. This CDR3 has 15 residues. Germline V lookup: CDR1 SGHNT, CDR2 YENEEA. The germline V and J ends were trimmed by 1 base and 0 bases, with 6 bases remaining between them. In DNA, the CDR3 is TGTGCCAGCAGCTTAGCGGGAGCAACTAATGAAAAACTGTTTTTT. It encodes CASSLAGATNEKLFF.

V usage is TRBV19 and J usage is TRBJ1-4; no clear D. Per the germline V gene, CDR1 is LNHDA and CDR2 is SQIVND (reference sequence). The CDR3 sequence is 16 residues long. V shed 3 bases and J shed 0 bases, with 11 bases lying between them. CDR3 in amino acids: CASSIWGSATNEKLFF. The CDR3 DNA reads as TGTGCCAGTAGTATTTGGGGATCTGCAACTAATGAAAAACTGTTTTTT. The full variable domain, rest sourced from reference TRBV19 and TRBJ1-4, is DGGITQSPKYLFRKEGQNVTLSCEQNLNHDAMYWYRQDPGQGLRLIYYSQIVNDFQKGDIAEGYSVSREKKESFPLTVTSAQKNPTAFYLCASSIWGSATNEKLFFGSGTQLSVL.

The genes are TRBV20-1 and TRBJ2-3, with D tentatively TRBD1 or TRBD2 (6 bases each). The CDR3 contains 16 residues. Germline V gives CDR1 DFQATT, CDR2 SNEGSKA (reference sequence). Trimming took off 0 bases at V and 5 bases at J, with 18 bases between the two ends. The CDR3 nucleotides are TGCAGTGCTAGAGATACAGGAGGGGGGCGAGGAGATACGCAGTATTTT. The encoded protein is CSARDTGGGRGDTQYF.

V usage is TRBV7-9 and J usage is TRBJ2-1, with TRBD2 matching over 10 bases. V shed 5 bases, J shed 8 bases, and the junction held 24 bases outside the gene matches. The CDR3 consists of 20 residues. Looked up from germline, CDR1 is SEHNR and CDR2 is FQNEAQ (reference sequence). CDR3 amino acids: CASSTPRGTSVAPWVDEQFF. CDR3 DNA: TGTGCCAGCAGCACCCCCCGAGGGACTAGCGTGGCCCCTTGGGTAGATGAGCAGTTCTTC.

V and J are TRBV2 and TRBJ2-2; TRBD2 matches at 8 bases. J was trimmed by 8 bases and V by 2 bases; bases with no gene match: 4. The germline CDR1 and CDR2 sequences are SNHLY and FYNNEI. This CDR3 comprises 14 residues. The DNA for the CDR3 is TGTGCCAGCAGTGAAATCCCTAGCGGGGGGGAGCTGTTTTTT. It translates to CASSEIPSGGELFF.